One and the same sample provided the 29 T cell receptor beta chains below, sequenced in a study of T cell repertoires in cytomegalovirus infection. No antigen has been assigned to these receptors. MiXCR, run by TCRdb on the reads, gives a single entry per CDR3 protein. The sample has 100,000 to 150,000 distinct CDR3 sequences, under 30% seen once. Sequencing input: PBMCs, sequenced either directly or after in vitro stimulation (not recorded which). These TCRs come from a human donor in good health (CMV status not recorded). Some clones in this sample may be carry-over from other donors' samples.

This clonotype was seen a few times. CDR3 protein: CASSLESGASEQYV. The CDR3 DNA follows: TGTGCCAGCAGCTTAGAGTCCGGAGCGAGCGAGCAGTACGTC. The chain uses TRBV7-9 and TRBJ2-7; no firm D call. The CDR3 is 14 residues long. V was cut by 1 base and J by 6 bases, with 13 bases left in between. Germline CDR1 is SEHNR and CDR2 is FQNEAQ (reference sequence).

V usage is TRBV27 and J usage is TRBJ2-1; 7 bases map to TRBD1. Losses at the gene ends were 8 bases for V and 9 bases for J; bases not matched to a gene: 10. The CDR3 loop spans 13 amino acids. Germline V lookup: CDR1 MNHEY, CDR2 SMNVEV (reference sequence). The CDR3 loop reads CASCRVPGGEQFF. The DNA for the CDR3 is TGTGCCAGCTGTCGGGTACCAGGGGGTGAGCAGTTCTTC.

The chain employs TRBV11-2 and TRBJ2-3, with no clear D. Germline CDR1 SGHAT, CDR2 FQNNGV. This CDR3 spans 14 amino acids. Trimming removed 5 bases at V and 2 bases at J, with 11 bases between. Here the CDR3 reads CASSDDTHTDTQYF. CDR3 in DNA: TGTGCCAGCAGCGATGACACCCACACAGATACGCAGTATTTT.

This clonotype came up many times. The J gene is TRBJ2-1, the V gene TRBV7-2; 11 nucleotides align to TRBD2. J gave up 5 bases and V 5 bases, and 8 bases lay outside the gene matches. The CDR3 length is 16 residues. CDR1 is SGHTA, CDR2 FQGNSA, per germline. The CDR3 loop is CASSPYSGRGHNEQFF. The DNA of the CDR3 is TGTGCCAGCAGCCCATATAGCGGGAGGGGACACAATGAGCAGTTCTTC.

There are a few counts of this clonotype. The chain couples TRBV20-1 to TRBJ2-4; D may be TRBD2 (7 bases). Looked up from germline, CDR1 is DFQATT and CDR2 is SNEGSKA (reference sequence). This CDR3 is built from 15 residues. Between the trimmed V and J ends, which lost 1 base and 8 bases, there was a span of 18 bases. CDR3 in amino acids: CSARGLGGARDIQYF. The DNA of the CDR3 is TGCAGTGCTAGAGGGCTTGGGGGGGCTAGGGACATTCAGTACTTC.

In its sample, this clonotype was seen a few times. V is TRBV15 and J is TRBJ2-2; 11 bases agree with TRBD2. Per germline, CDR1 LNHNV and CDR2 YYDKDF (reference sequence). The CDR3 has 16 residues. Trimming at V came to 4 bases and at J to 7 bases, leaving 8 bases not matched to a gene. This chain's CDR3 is CATSIDSGRAVGELFF. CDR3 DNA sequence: TGTGCCACCAGCATCGATAGCGGGAGGGCCGTCGGGGAGCTGTTTTTT.

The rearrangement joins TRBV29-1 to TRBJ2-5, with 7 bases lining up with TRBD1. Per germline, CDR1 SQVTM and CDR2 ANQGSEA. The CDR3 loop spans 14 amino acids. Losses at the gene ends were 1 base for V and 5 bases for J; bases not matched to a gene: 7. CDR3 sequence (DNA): TGCAGCGTTGAAGGAAGTCACAGGGGCGAGACCCAGTACTTC. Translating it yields CSVEGSHRGETQYF.

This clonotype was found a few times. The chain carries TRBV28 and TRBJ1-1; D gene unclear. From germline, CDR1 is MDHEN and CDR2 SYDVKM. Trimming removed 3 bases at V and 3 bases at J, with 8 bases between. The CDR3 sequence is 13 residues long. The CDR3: CASSLPRDTEAFF. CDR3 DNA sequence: TGTGCCAGCAGTTTGCCCCGAGACACTGAAGCTTTCTTT.

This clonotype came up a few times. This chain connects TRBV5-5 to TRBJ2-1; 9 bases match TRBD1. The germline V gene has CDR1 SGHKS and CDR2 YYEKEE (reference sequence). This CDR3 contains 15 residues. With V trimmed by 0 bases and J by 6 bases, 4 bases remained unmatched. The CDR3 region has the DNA TGTGCCAGCAGCTTGGTGGACAGGGGTTTCAATGAGCAGTTCTTC. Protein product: CASSLVDRGFNEQFF.

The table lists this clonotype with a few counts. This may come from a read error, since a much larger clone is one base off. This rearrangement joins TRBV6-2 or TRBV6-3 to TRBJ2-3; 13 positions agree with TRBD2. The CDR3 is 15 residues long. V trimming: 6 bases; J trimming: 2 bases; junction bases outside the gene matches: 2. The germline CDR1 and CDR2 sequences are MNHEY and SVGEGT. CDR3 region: CASRTSGRPTDTQYF. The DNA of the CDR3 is TGTGCCAGCAGGACTAGCGGGAGGCCCACAGATACGCAGTATTTT.

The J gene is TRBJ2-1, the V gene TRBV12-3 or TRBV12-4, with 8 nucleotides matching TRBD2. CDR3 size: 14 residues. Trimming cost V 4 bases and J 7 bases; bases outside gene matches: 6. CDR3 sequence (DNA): TGTGCCAGCAGTTGGGGGGGACTAGTTAATGAGCAGTTCTTC. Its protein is CASSWGGLVNEQFF.

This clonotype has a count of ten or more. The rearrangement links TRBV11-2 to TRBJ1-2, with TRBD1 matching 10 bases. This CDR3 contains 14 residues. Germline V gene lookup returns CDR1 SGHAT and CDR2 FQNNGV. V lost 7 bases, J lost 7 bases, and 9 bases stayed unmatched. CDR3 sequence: CASNTGQGISGYTF. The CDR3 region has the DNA TGTGCCAGCAATACGGGACAGGGGATCTCTGGCTACACCTTC. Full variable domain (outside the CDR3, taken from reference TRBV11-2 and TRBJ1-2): EAGVAQSPRYKIIEKRQSVAFWCNPISGHATLYWYQQILGQGPKLLIQFQNNGVVDDSQLPKDRFSAERLKGVDSTLKIQPAKLEDSAVYLCASNTGQGISGYTFGSGTRLTVV.

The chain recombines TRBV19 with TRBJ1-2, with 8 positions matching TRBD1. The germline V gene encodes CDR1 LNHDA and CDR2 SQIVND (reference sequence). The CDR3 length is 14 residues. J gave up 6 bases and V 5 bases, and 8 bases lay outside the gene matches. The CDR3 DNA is TGTGCCAGTAGTTACCGGGACAGGTGGAATGGCTACACCTTC. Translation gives CASSYRDRWNGYTF.

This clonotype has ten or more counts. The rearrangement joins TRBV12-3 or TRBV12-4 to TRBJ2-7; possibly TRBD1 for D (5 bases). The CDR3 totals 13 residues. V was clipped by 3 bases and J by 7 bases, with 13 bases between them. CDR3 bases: TGTGCCAGCAGTTTTTTCAGGGTGTGGGAGCAGTACTTC. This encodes CASSFFRVWEQYF.

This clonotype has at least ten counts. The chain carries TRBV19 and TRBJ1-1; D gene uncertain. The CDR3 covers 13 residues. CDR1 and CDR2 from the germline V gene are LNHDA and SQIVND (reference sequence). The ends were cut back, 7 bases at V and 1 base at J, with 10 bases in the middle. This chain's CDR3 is CASTSQPNTEAFF. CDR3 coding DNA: TGTGCCAGTACAAGTCAGCCGAACACTGAAGCTTTCTTT.

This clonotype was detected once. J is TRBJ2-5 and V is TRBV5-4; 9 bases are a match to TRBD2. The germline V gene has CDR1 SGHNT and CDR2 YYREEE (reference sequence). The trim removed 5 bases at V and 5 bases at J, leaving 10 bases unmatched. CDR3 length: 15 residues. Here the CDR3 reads CASRRAGGSRETQYF. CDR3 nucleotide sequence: TGTGCCAGCAGAAGAGCGGGAGGTTCCCGGGAGACCCAGTACTTC. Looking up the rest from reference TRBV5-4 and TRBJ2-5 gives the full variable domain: ETGVTQSPTHLIKTRGQQVTLRCSSQSGHNTVSWYQQALGQGPQFIFQYYREEENGRGNFPPRFSGLQFPNYSSELNVNALELDDSALYLCASRRAGGSRETQYFGPGTRLLVL.

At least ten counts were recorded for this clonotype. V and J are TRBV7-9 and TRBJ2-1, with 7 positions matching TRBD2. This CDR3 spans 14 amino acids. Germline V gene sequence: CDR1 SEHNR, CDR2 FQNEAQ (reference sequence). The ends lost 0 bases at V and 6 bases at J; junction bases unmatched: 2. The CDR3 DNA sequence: TGTGCCAGCAGCTTAGCGAGGACTAGCAATGAGCAGTTCTTC. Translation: CASSLARTSNEQFF.

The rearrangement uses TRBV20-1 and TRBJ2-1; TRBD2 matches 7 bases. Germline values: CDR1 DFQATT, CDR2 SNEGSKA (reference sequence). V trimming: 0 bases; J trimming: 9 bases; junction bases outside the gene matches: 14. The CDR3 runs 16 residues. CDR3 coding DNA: TGCAGTGCTAGAGAACCCTGGGACTATGTTAGGGGTGAGCAGTTCTTC. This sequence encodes CSAREPWDYVRGEQFF.

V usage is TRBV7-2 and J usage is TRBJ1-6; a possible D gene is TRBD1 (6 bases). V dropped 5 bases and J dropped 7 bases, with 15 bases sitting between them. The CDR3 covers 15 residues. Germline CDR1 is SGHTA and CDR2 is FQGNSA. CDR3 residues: CASSVLGGLNSPLHF. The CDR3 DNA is TGTGCCAGCAGCGTCCTGGGGGGGCTGAATTCACCCCTCCACTTT.

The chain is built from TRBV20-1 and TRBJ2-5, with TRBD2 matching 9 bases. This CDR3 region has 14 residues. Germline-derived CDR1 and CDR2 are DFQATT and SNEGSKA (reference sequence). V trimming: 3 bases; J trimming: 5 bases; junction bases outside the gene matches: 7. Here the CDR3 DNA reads TGCAGTGCTAGTACAACCGGGACTAGCGAGACCCAGTACTTC. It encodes CSASTTGTSETQYF.

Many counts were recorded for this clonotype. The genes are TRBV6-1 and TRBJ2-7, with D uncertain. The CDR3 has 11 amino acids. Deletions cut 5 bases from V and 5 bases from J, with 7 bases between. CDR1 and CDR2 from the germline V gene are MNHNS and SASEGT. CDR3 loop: CASSSRDEQYF. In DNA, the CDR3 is TGTGCCAGCAGTTCAAGGGACGAGCAGTACTTC.

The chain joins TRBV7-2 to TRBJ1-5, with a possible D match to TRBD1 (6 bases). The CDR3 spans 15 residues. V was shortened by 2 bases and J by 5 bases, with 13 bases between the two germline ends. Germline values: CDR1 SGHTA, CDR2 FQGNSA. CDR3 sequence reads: CASSLYRAGDQPQHF. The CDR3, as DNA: TGTGCCAGCAGCTTATATAGGGCAGGGGATCAGCCCCAGCATTTT.

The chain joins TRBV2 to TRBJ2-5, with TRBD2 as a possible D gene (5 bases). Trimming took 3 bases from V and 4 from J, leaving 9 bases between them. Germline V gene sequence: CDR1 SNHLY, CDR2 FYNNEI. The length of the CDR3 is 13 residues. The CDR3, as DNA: TGTGCCAGCAGTGATACTAGTGTAGAGACCCAGTACTTC. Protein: CASSDTSVETQYF.

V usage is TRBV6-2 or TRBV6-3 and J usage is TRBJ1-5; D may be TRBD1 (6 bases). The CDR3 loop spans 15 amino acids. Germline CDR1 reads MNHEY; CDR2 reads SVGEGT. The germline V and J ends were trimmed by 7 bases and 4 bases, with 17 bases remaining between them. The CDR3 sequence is CASKAQGTGNQPQHF. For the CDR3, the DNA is TGTGCCAGCAAAGCGCAGGGGACCGGGAATCAGCCCCAGCATTTT.

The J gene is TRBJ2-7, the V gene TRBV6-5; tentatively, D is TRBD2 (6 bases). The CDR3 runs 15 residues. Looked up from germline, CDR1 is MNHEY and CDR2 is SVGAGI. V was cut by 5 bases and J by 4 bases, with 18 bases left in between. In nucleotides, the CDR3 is TGTGCCAGCAGTGATCCGGGACTGGGTAGTTACGAGCAGTACTTC. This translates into CASSDPGLGSYEQYF.

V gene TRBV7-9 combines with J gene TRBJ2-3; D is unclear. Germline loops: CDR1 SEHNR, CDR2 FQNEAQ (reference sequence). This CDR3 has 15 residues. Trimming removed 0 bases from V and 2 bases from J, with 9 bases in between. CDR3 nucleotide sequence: TGTGCCAGCAGCTTAGCGGGCGGATTCACAGATACGCAGTATTTT. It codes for CASSLAGGFTDTQYF.

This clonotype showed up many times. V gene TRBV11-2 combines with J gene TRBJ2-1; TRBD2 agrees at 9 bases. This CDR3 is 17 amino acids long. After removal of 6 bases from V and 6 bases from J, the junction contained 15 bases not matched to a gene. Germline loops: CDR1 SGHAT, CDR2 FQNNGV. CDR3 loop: CASRMKKIAGEFNEQFF. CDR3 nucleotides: TGTGCCAGCAGAATGAAGAAAATAGCGGGAGAGTTCAATGAGCAGTTCTTC.

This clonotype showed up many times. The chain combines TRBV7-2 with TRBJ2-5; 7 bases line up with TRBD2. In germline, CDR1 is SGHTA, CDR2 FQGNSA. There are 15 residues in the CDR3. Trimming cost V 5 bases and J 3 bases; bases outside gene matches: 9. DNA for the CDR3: TGTGCCAGCAGCCAAAGACTAGCCGGAGAAGAGACCCAGTACTTC. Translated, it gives CASSQRLAGEETQYF.

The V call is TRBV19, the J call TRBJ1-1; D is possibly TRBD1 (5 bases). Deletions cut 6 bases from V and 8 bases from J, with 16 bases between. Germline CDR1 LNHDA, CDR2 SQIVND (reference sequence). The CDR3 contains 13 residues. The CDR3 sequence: CASRSTGEVEAFF. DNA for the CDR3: TGTGCCAGTAGATCAACGGGGGAGGTGGAAGCTTTCTTT.